The present TCR beta chain was sequenced within a study of T-cell memory formation after mild COVID-19. On the study more broadly: TCR clusters mostly belonged to single donors. Study-level findings and limits: Pre-infection memory carried some responding clones, suggesting that cross-reactive memory joined. From day 15 to 85, contracting clones were balanced between CD4 and CD8, whereas later expanders leaned toward CD4+.

This CDR3 spans 11 amino acids. CDR1 is LNHDA, CDR2 SQIVND, per germline (reference sequence). In this sample, this clonotype turned up a few times. What it recognizes is unknown. Germline and junction disagree at one end, which may indicate a read error. UMIs and sample barcodes were carried by the TCR alpha and TCR beta cDNA libraries that 5'RACE produced using constant-segment primers. TCRdb reprocessed the 5' RACE reads with MiXCR, giving one entry per CDR3 protein. The table includes 450,000 to 650,000 distinct CDR3 sequences, about 20% detected once. This TCR derives from an adult woman who had mild COVID-19 (a few samples of this study predate the infection). Cell type and time point are not known. V gene TRBV19 combines with J gene TRBJ1-1; 10 bases fit TRBD1. The sample consisted of PBMCs or a T cell subset sorted from them (not recorded which). CDR3 bases: TGTGCCAGTAGGTTGGGACAGGGGTGGATCTTT. This codes for CASRLGQGWIF. The full variable domain, rest sourced from reference TRBV19 and TRBJ1-1, is DGGITQSPKYLFRKEGQNVTLSCEQNLNHDAMYWYRQDPGQGLRLIYYSQIVNDFQKGDIAEGYSVSREKKESFPLTVTSAQKNPTAFYLCASRLGQGWIFGQGTRLTVV.